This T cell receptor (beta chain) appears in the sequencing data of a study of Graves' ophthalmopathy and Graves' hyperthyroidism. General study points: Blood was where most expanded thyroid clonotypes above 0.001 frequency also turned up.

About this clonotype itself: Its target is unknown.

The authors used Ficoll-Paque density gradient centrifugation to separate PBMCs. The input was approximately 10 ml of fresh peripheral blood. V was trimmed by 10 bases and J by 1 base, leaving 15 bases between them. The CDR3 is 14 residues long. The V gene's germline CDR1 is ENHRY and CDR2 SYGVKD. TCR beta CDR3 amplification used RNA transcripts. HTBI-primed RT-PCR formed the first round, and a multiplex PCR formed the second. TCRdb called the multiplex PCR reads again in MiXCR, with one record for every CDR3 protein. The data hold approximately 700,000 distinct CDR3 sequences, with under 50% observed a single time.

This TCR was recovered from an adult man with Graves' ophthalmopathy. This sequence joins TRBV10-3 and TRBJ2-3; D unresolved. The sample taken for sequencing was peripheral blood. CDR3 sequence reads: CATGSRDGTDTQYF. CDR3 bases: TGTGCCACCGGCAGCAGAGACGGCACAGATACGCAGTATTTT.